This TCR beta chain came from a study of shared clonotypes between healthy human individuals. General study points: Clonotype sharing among donors was expected to depend on sequencing depth.

V was pared by 3 bases and J by 2 bases, with 10 bases between. This CDR3 spans 14 amino acids. Germline V gives CDR1 SGDLS, CDR2 YYNGEE. Free of recent acute infections or vaccinations, the donors were healthy HIV-negative adults. Clones were read by immunoSEQ multiplex PCR, and TCRdb kept only the in-frame ones, dropping some. The table lists some 1.5 million clones, roughly 95% of them singletons. In this sample, this clone turned up once. The antigen is undetermined. Sequenced sample: naive CD4+ T cells sorted from blood. The subset denotes: CD45RA+ positively selected. The sequence derives from a man aged 25 to 40 in good health. The chain uses TRBV9 and TRBJ2-3; the D gene is possibly TRBD2 (6 bases). The DNA for the CDR3 is TGTGCCAGCAGCGAGCCGGGACTCACAGATACGCAGTATTTT. Amino acids: CASSEPGLTDTQYF.